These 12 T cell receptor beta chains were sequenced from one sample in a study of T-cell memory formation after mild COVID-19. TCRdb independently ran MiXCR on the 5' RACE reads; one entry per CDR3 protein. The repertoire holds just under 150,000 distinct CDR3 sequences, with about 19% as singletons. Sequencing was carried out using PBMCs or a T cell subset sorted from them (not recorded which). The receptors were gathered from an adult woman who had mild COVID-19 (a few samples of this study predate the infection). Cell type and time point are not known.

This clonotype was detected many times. CDR3 bases: TGTGCCAGCAGCTTAGCAGCGCCTGAGCAGTTCTTC. Residues: CASSLAAPEQFF. V usage is TRBV7-8 and J usage is TRBJ2-1, with unresolved D. Per the germline V gene, CDR1 is SGHVS and CDR2 is FQNEAQ. Trimming took off 0 bases at V and 9 bases at J, with 6 bases between the two ends. The CDR3 loop spans 12 amino acids.

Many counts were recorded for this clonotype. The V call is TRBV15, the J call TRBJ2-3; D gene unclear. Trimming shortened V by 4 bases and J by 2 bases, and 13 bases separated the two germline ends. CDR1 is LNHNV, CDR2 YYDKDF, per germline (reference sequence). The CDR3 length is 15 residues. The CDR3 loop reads CATSTRHGNTDTQYF. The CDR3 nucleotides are TGTGCCACCAGCACTAGACACGGAAACACAGATACGCAGTATTTT.

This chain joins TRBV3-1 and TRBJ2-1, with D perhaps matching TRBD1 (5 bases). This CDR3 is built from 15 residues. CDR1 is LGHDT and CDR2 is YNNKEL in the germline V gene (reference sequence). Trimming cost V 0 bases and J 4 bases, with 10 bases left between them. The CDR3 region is CASSQDTGGYNEQFF. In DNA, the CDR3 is TGTGCCAGCAGCCAAGATACAGGCGGTTACAATGAGCAGTTCTTC.

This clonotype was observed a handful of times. The CDR3 DNA reads TGTGCCAGCAGGCCTCCCGGGCCGAACACTGAAGCTTTCTTT. Its translation is CASRPPGPNTEAFF. The chain uses TRBV6-5 and TRBJ1-1, with unresolved D. The CDR3 is 14 amino acids. Trimming stripped 6 bases from V and 1 base from J, with 12 bases between. The germline V gene encodes CDR1 MNHEY and CDR2 SVGAGI.

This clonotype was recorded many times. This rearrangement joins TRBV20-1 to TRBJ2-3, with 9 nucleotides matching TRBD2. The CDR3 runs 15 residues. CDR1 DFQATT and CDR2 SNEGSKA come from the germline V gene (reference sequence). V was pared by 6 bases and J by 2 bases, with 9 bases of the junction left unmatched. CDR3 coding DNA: TGCAGTGCGCGGGGGGGCTCGGGTTCCACAGATACGCAGTATTTT. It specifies CSARGGSGSTDTQYF.

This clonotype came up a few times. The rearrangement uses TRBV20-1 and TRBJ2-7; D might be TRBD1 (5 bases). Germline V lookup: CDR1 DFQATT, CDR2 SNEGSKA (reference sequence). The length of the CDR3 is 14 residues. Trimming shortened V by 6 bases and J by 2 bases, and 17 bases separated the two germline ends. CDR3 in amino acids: CSAQTGQGTYEQYF. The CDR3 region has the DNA TGCAGTGCCCAAACGGGTCAGGGCACCTACGAGCAGTACTTC.

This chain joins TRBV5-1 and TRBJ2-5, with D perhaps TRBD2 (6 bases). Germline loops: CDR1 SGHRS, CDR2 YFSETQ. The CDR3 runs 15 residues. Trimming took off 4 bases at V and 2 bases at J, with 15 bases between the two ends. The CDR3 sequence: CASSVSRGKQETQYF. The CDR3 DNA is TGCGCCAGCAGCGTAAGCCGGGGGAAACAAGAGACCCAGTACTTC.

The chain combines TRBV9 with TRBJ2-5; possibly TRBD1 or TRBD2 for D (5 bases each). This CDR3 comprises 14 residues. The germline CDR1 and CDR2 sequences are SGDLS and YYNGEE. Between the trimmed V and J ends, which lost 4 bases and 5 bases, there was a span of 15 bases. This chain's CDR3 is CASSTRPRDETQYF. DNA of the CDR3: TGTGCCAGCAGCACACGTCCCCGGGACGAGACCCAGTACTTC.

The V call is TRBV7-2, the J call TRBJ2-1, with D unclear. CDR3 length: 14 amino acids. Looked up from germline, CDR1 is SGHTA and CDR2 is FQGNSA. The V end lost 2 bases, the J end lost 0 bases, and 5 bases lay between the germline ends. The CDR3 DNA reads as TGTGCCAGCAGCTTAATGGGCTCCTACAATGAGCAGTTCTTC. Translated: CASSLMGSYNEQFF. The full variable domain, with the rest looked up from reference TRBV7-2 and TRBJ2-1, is GAGVSQSPSNKVTEKGKDVELRCDPISGHTALYWYRQSLGQGLEFLIYFQGNSAPDKSGLPSDRFSAERTGGSVSTLTIQRTQQEDSAVYLCASSLMGSYNEQFFGPGTRLTVL.

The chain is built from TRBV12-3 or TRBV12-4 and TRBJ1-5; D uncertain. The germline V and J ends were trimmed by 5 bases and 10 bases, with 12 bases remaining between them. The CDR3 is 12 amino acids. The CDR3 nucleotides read TGTGCCAGCAGTCCTTGGGGTGTACCCCAGCATTTT. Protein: CASSPWGVPQHF.

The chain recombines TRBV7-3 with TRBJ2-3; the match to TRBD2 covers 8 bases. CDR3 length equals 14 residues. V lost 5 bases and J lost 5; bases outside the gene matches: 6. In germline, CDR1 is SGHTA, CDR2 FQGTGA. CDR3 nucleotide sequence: TGTGCCAGCAGCAAAGCGGGGGAGGGAGATACGCAGTATTTT. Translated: CASSKAGEGDTQYF.

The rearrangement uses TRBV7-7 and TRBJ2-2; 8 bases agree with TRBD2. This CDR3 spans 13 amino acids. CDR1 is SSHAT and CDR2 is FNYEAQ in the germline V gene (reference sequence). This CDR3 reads CASGAGNTGELFF. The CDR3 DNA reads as TGTGCTAGCGGGGCGGGGAACACCGGGGAGCTGTTTTTT.